The 10 T cell receptor beta chains below all came from one sample that was sequenced in a study of PD-L1 blockade in urothelial cancer. Method: immunoSEQ multiplex PCR; TCRdb's copy keeps in-frame clones and lacks some. The profile shows around 60,000 clones, 65% to 90% of them singletons. As to time point: pretreatment peripheral blood. The sample consisted of PBMCs, taken around atezolizumab (anti-PD-L1) treatment. The receptors were sampled from an older man with urothelial cancer.

V gene TRBV2 combines with J gene TRBJ1-5, with D perhaps TRBD1 (6 bases). CDR1 and CDR2 (germline): SNHLY, FYNNEI. This CDR3 has 15 residues. V shed 5 bases and J shed 0 bases, with 11 bases lying between them. The CDR3 spells CASSTQGNSNQPQHF. For the CDR3, the DNA is TGTGCCAGCAGTACCCAGGGGAATAGCAATCAGCCCCAGCATTTT.

J is TRBJ2-3 and V is TRBV12-5; 10 bases are shared with TRBD1. Germline V gives CDR1 LGHNT, CDR2 FRNRAP. The CDR3 has 15 amino acids. Unmatched junction bases numbered 4, after V lost 1 base and J lost 6 bases. The CDR3 DNA reads TGTGCTAGTGGTTTGGGGGACAGGGGATCGGATACGCAGTATTTT. Its protein is CASGLGDRGSDTQYF.

This chain joins TRBV5-4 and TRBJ2-1; perhaps TRBD1 as D (5 bases). This CDR3 has 13 residues. V shed 0 bases and J shed 9 bases, with 10 bases lying between them. The germline V gene encodes CDR1 SGHNT and CDR2 YYREEE (reference sequence). The CDR3 protein is CASSLESDSEQFF. CDR3 coding DNA: TGTGCCAGCAGCTTGGAAAGTGACAGTGAGCAGTTCTTC.

In its sample, this clone was seen a few times. The rearrangement uses TRBV29-1 and TRBJ1-1; unclear D gene. This CDR3 contains 11 residues. Germline CDR1 is SQVTM and CDR2 is ANQGSEA. The V end was cut by 7 bases, the J end by 6 bases, with 12 bases between. The CDR3 loop reads CSGLRGPEAFF. The CDR3 nucleotides read TGCAGCGGCCTCCGCGGGCCTGAAGCTTTCTTT.

This clone was seen just once. This chain joins TRBV19 and TRBJ2-2; 7 nucleotides match TRBD2. Germline loops: CDR1 LNHDA, CDR2 SQIVND (reference sequence). CDR3 length: 15 amino acids. J gave up 0 bases and V 8 bases, and 6 bases lay outside the gene matches. The CDR3 region has the DNA TGTGCCAGTCGGGGGGAGCGGCCGAACACCGGGGAGCTGTTTTTT. Its protein product is CASRGERPNTGELFF.

This clone was counted a few times. The chain carries TRBV28 and TRBJ1-5; D gene ambiguous. Deletions cut 2 bases from V and 1 base from J, with 6 bases between. The CDR3 length is 14 residues. Per the germline V gene, CDR1 is MDHEN and CDR2 is SYDVKM. CDR3 DNA: TGTGCCAGCAGTTTACCTGGCAGCAATCAGCCCCAGCATTTT. It codes for CASSLPGSNQPQHF.

The chain employs TRBV2 and TRBJ2-1; D is undetermined. CDR1 is SNHLY, CDR2 FYNNEI, per germline. This CDR3 contains 13 residues. The V gene lost 7 bases and the J gene lost 0 bases, with 7 bases spanning the gap. The CDR3 DNA reads as TGTGCCAGCAAAGAGAGCTCCTACAATGAGCAGTTCTTC. Its translation: CASKESSYNEQFF.

The chain combines TRBV18 with TRBJ1-1; TRBD1 matches 7 bases. CDR1 is KGHSH, CDR2 LQKENI, per germline. With V trimmed by 3 bases and J by 1 base, 5 bases remained unmatched. This CDR3 has 15 amino acids. The CDR3 region is CASSPRQGENTEAFF. CDR3 DNA sequence: TGTGCCAGCTCACCCAGACAGGGCGAGAACACTGAAGCTTTCTTT.

This sequence joins TRBV13 and TRBJ2-7; TRBD2 agrees at 8 bases. Trimming at V came to 2 bases and at J to 3 bases, leaving 9 bases not matched to a gene. The CDR3 sequence is 16 residues long. Germline CDR1 is PRHDT and CDR2 is FYEKMQ (reference sequence). The CDR3 loop is CASSLRGGTSFYEQYF. In DNA, the CDR3 is TGTGCCAGCAGCTTACGGGGGGGTACTAGCTTCTACGAGCAGTACTTC.

This clone was observed a few times. The chain joins TRBV19 to TRBJ2-5, with 10 bases fitting TRBD2. Germline lookup yields CDR1 LNHDA and CDR2 SQIVND (reference sequence). V lost 4 bases and J lost 5; bases outside the gene matches: 7. The CDR3 is 15 amino acids. The CDR3 spells CASSTQREGPETQYF. For the CDR3, the DNA is TGTGCCAGTAGTACTCAGCGGGAGGGCCCGGAGACCCAGTACTTC.